The subject of this entry is one T cell receptor (beta chain). Its antigen remains unknown. This entry comes from a study of cytomegalovirus exposure and HLA in healthy donors. Overall study findings and caveats: Most CMV-associated TCR beta chains were later found to appear HLA-restricted. An analysis done earlier found most TCR beta V segments productive about 87% or about 30% of the time.

The PCR ran on 60 Vbeta and 13 Jbeta primers. The assay was immunoSEQ multiplex PCR, and TCRdb's table has in-frame clones only and misses some. The data hold 150,000 to 200,000 clones, with around 81% observed a single time. This CDR3 comprises 13 residues. The V end lost 4 bases, the J end lost 6 bases, and 11 bases lay between the germline ends. The germline gives CDR1 SGHTA, CDR2 FQGNSA. This TCR came from a woman aged 25 to 39 in good health and CMV-seronegative. The sequencing sample was made of PBMCs. The rearrangement uses TRBV7-2 and TRBJ2-3, with unresolved D. The CDR3 bases are TGTGCCAGCAGCTCTCTCACCGGTGATACGCAGTATTTT. Its translation: CASSSLTGDTQYF.